In its sample, the clone carrying this T cell receptor beta chain was seen a few times. Its antigen remains unknown. From germline, CDR1 is SGHAT and CDR2 FQNNGV. Trimming at V came to 4 bases and at J to 2 bases, leaving 2 bases not matched to a gene. This CDR3 comprises 16 residues. The data originate from a study of tumor-infiltrating lymphocytes in glioblastoma multiforme. Study findings and constraints: The T cells in this sample were not sorted into functional subsets. Unequal TCR RNA per T cell might skew measured clone sizes. The TCR and somatic mutation analysis included just one glioblastoma patient.

Three nested ARM-PCR rounds with V-beta and C-beta primers built TCRB libraries. TCRB-specific cDNA synthesis used 0.4 to 0.55 ug of total RNA. TCRdb recomputed calls from the multiplex PCR reads with MiXCR, one row per CDR3 protein. The table has almost 15,000 distinct CDR3 sequences, roughly 70% seen once. This receptor was taken from a male donor with glioblastoma. The chain recombines TRBV11-2 with TRBJ2-5, with TRBD2 matching over 15 bases. Sample: brain tumor tissue. CDR3 in amino acids: CASSYGLAGGQETQYF. CDR3 sequence (DNA): TGTGCCAGCAGCTATGGACTAGCGGGAGGGCAAGAGACCCAGTACTTC.